The 22 T cell receptor beta chains in this list originate from one sample, sequenced in a study of OX40 agonist ivuxolimab in advanced cancers. Profiling relied on immunoSEQ multiplex PCR, and the TCRdb table lists in-frame clones only, not all of them. Among over 85,000 clones listed, over 85% were seen once. The specimen comprised CD4+ or CD8+ T cells sorted from blood, sampled in a trial of the OX40 agonist ivuxolimab. All receptors derive from an adult with an advanced solid tumor such as melanoma, head and neck, liver or kidney cancer.

V is TRBV30 and J is TRBJ1-1; TRBD1 matches 10 bases. The V and J ends lost 6 bases and 1 base, in that order; junction bases with no gene match: 2. There are 13 residues in the CDR3. Germline V lookup: CDR1 GTSNPN, CDR2 SVGIG (reference sequence). The CDR3 loop is CACRDRGNTEAFF. DNA for the CDR3: TGTGCCTGTAGGGACAGGGGGAACACTGAAGCTTTCTTT.

This clone was detected once. The chain couples TRBV7-2 to TRBJ2-7, with 7 bases fitting TRBD1. The CDR3 sequence is 16 residues long. V trimming: 7 bases; J trimming: 4 bases; junction bases outside the gene matches: 16. CDR1 is SGHTA, CDR2 FQGNSA, per germline. The CDR3 DNA reads TGTGCCAGCATGCCGAGTTGGACAGGCCCCGCGTACGAGCAGTACTTC. This sequence encodes CASMPSWTGPAYEQYF.

The chain combines TRBV7-2 with TRBJ2-1, with 12 bases matching TRBD1. This CDR3 is built from 15 residues. The trim removed 5 bases at V and 9 bases at J, leaving 8 bases unmatched. The germline V gene has CDR1 SGHTA and CDR2 FQGNSA. This CDR3 reads CASSIRDRGRGEQFF. DNA for the CDR3: TGTGCCAGCAGCATCCGGGACAGGGGGCGCGGTGAGCAGTTCTTC.

CDR3 loop: CASSSALGHEQYF. In DNA, the CDR3 is TGTGCCAGCAGCTCCGCTCTCGGCCACGAGCAGTACTTC. The chain recombines TRBV6-1 with TRBJ2-7; D remains ambiguous. The CDR3 extends over 13 amino acids. V shed 6 bases and J shed 5 bases, with 14 bases lying between them. Germline V gene lookup returns CDR1 MNHNS and CDR2 SASEGT.

This chain uses TRBV28 with TRBJ2-7; 9 nucleotides agree with TRBD1. Germline CDR1 and CDR2: MDHEN and SYDVKM. The V segment lost 5 bases and the J segment 2 bases; nucleotides outside the gene matches: 7. The CDR3 runs 15 residues. CDR3 nucleotides: TGTGCCAGCAGTACTCCGGGACAGGGAACCTACGAGCAGTACTTC. Amino acids: CASSTPGQGTYEQYF.

V and J are TRBV9 and TRBJ2-3, with TRBD1 matching over 8 bases. V lost 2 bases to trimming and J lost 1 base; unmatched junction nucleotides: 6. The germline V gene has CDR1 SGDLS and CDR2 YYNGEE. This CDR3 comprises 16 residues. The chain's CDR3 is CASSVRTGWGTDTQYF. In nucleotides, the CDR3 is TGTGCCAGCAGCGTGCGGACAGGGTGGGGCACAGATACGCAGTATTTT.

As for this clone: One junction end disagrees with the germline gene, perhaps due to a read error. The rearrangement links TRBV14 to TRBJ1-2, with D uncertain. The germline V gene has CDR1 SGHDN and CDR2 FVKESK. The CDR3 has 15 amino acids. The CDR3 DNA sequence: TGTGCCAGCAGCCAATTATCGTTGAGACACAGCTTAATTTCCTTC. Encoded protein: CASSQLSLRHSLISF.

The genes are TRBV19 and TRBJ2-1, with D possibly being TRBD1 (6 bases). Germline CDR1 and CDR2: LNHDA and SQIVND (reference sequence). Trimming left V 7 bases short and J 3 bases short, with 16 bases between. The CDR3 extends over 15 amino acids. The CDR3 sequence is CASTLGGKSYNEQFF. The CDR3 DNA sequence: TGTGCCAGTACCCTAGGGGGAAAGAGCTACAATGAGCAGTTCTTC.

This clone occurred once. The sample carries other DNA sequences with the same CDR3. This rearrangement joins TRBV27 to TRBJ1-3; 10 nucleotides align to TRBD1. The CDR3 sequence is 16 residues long. Unmatched junction bases numbered 8, after V lost 5 bases and J lost 4 bases. Germline V CDR1 and CDR2: MNHEY, SMNVEV (reference sequence). The CDR3 DNA reads as TGTGCCAGCAGTATGACAGGGGGCGGTCAGGGAAACACCATATATTTT. Its protein is CASSMTGGGQGNTIYF.

The chain employs TRBV7-2 and TRBJ2-7; 7 bases map to TRBD1. Per germline, CDR1 SGHTA and CDR2 FQGNSA. This CDR3 comprises 15 residues. J gave up 1 base and V 5 bases, and 8 bases lay outside the gene matches. CDR3 coding DNA: TGTGCCAGCAGCCTTACAGGGGTGATATCCTACGAGCAGTACTTC. It encodes CASSLTGVISYEQYF.

This clone has only one observation. This chain's CDR3 is CASSQVAAGGYTF. The DNA of the CDR3 is TGTGCCAGCAGCCAAGTGGCGGCTGGCGGCTACACCTTC. The V call is TRBV14, the J call TRBJ1-2; D is unclear. This CDR3 has 13 amino acids. V dropped 1 base and J dropped 8 bases, with 11 bases sitting between them. From germline, CDR1 is SGHDN and CDR2 FVKESK. The complete variable domain, with remaining parts taken from reference TRBV14 and TRBJ1-2, reads EAGVTQFPSHSVIEKGQTVTLRCDPISGHDNLYWYRRVMGKEIKFLLHFVKESKQDESGMPNNRFLAERTGGTYSTLKVQPAELEDSGVYFCASSQVAAGGYTFGSGTRLTVV.

This clone is a singleton in its sample. The rearrangement links TRBV10-3 to TRBJ1-1; D is possibly TRBD1 (5 bases). The length of the CDR3 is 11 residues. V lost 6 bases, J lost 8 bases, and 10 bases lay in between. Germline lookup yields CDR1 ENHRY and CDR2 SYGVKD. The CDR3 coding sequence is TGTGCCATCAGGGCGGCAGGGGAAGCTTTCTTT. Translation: CAIRAAGEAFF.

The count of this clone is one. V is TRBV5-4 and J is TRBJ1-4; tentatively, D is TRBD1 (6 bases). V was trimmed by 0 bases and J by 8 bases, leaving 17 bases between them. The CDR3 has 16 amino acids. Germline V CDR1 and CDR2: SGHNT, YYREEE (reference sequence). As DNA, the CDR3 is TGTGCCAGCAGCTTGGAGGGCGGCAGGGGCGAAGAAAAACTGTTTTTT. It yields the protein CASSLEGGRGEEKLFF.

The chain couples TRBV11-3 to TRBJ1-1; possibly TRBD1 for D (6 bases). The CDR3 sequence is 15 residues long. The V end was cut by 5 bases, the J end by 0 bases, with 13 bases between. Per the germline V gene, CDR1 is SGHNT and CDR2 is YENEEA. The CDR3 DNA reads TGTGCCAGCAGCGAAGGGGGGAAAATGAACACTGAAGCTTTCTTT. Translating it yields CASSEGGKMNTEAFF.

The chain is built from TRBV19 and TRBJ1-5, with D perhaps matching TRBD1 (5 bases). Per germline, CDR1 LNHDA and CDR2 SQIVND (reference sequence). V dropped 10 bases and J dropped 4 bases, with 23 bases sitting between them. This CDR3 is built from 16 residues. The CDR3 DNA reads TGTGCCACCCGGGACTATCTTCTCTTGGGGAATCAGCCCCAGCATTTT. The encoded protein is CATRDYLLLGNQPQHF.

V gene TRBV18 combines with J gene TRBJ2-5, with a weak D call TRBD2 (5 bases). Germline values: CDR1 KGHSH, CDR2 LQKENI. CDR3 length: 12 residues. V was cut by 4 bases and J by 5 bases, with 8 bases left in between. The CDR3 is CASSRGSETQYF. As DNA, the CDR3 is TGTGCCAGCTCACGTGGGAGTGAGACCCAGTACTTC.

The chain links TRBV5-1 to TRBJ1-2; 7 nucleotides align to TRBD1. V shed 4 bases, J shed 3 bases, and the junction held 6 bases outside the gene matches. The length of the CDR3 is 14 residues. Germline V gives CDR1 SGHRS, CDR2 YFSETQ. The CDR3 spells CASSPGTAYYGYTF. The CDR3 DNA sequence: TGCGCCAGCAGCCCCGGGACAGCATACTATGGCTACACCTTC.

This chain uses TRBV5-4 with TRBJ1-5; D call uncertain. The CDR3 covers 15 residues. Between the trimmed V and J ends, which lost 4 bases and 1 base, there was a span of 12 bases. Germline loops: CDR1 SGHNT, CDR2 YYREEE (reference sequence). The CDR3 loop is CASSHTPGSNQPQHF. In DNA form, the CDR3 reads TGTGCCAGCAGCCACACTCCCGGGAGCAATCAGCCCCAGCATTTT.

The rearrangement links TRBV4-1 to TRBJ2-5, with 13 bases identical to TRBD2. Losses at the gene ends were 1 base for V and 6 bases for J; bases not matched to a gene: 8. The CDR3 is made up of 17 amino acids. Germline-derived CDR1 and CDR2 are MGHRA and YSYEKL. The CDR3 protein is CASSQVGAGTSGKTQYF. The DNA for the CDR3 is TGCGCCAGCAGCCAAGTTGGGGCCGGGACTAGCGGGAAGACCCAGTACTTC.

This chain joins TRBV6-5 and TRBJ2-1, with 8 positions matching TRBD2. Germline V gives CDR1 MNHEY, CDR2 SVGAGI. V dropped 6 bases and J dropped 8; count of bases not matched to a gene: 12. The CDR3 extends over 15 amino acids. The CDR3 loop is CASSPLPFGGDEQFF. CDR3 bases: TGTGCCAGCAGCCCCCTACCATTCGGGGGGGATGAGCAGTTCTTC.

This clone was counted only a few times. The chain links TRBV5-1 to TRBJ2-7; D might be TRBD1 (6 bases). The germline V gene has CDR1 SGHRS and CDR2 YFSETQ. The germline V and J ends were trimmed by 1 base and 0 bases, with 11 bases remaining between them. The CDR3 loop spans 15 amino acids. In DNA form, the CDR3 reads TGCGCCAGCAGCTTGTCACAGGGCCCCTCCTACGAGCAGTACTTC. Amino acids: CASSLSQGPSYEQYF.

The rearrangement uses TRBV6-6 and TRBJ2-7; TRBD1 matches 8 bases. J was trimmed by 6 bases and V by 0 bases; bases with no gene match: 7. This CDR3 is built from 15 residues. Germline V gene data show CDR1 as MNHNY and CDR2 as SVGAGI (reference sequence). CDR3 nucleotide sequence: TGTGCCAGCAGTTACTCGAGGGACAGGAGCGCCGAGCAGTACTTC. This sequence encodes CASSYSRDRSAEQYF.